This T cell receptor beta chain emerged from a study of cytomegalovirus exposure and HLA in healthy donors. Study results and caveats: The Asian-associated ancestry cluster reportedly had fewer N-insertions than the approximately 670-donor mean in a later analysis. Analyzed later, association rates of TCRs varied across HLA loci, with DRB1 most and HLA-C fewest.

With respect to this clone: Its antigen is unidentified.

Per the germline V gene, CDR1 is MNHNY and CDR2 is SVGAGI (reference sequence). V lost 11 bases and J lost 2, with 16 bases in between. The CDR3 length is 14 residues. In the PCR, 60 Vbeta and 13 Jbeta primers were used. In the original analysis: A later analysis counted 80 million or so unique TCR beta chains, around 12 million shared. The repertoire was sequenced with immunoSEQ multiplex PCR; TCRdb's copy has only in-frame clones and lacks some. V, J and clone size are those of that table, while D and trimming were read from the DNA. This sample has 90,000 to 150,000 clones, with roughly 78% found just once.

The chain has TRBV6-6 and TRBJ2-4, with D maybe TRBD2 (6 bases). This clonotype was sampled from a woman in her 30s in good health and CMV-seropositive. The sample comprised PBMCs. The CDR3 bases are TGTGCCTCGAGGAGGGACCTATCCAAAAACATTCAGTACTTC. Amino acid sequence: CASRRDLSKNIQYF.